Shown below are 4 T cell receptor beta chains from a single sample sequenced in a study of cytomegalovirus exposure and HLA in healthy donors (dated by TCRdb to the late 2010s). The method was the immunoSEQ multiplex PCR assay. A mixture of 60 forward primers for TCR Vbeta segments and 13 reverse primers for TCR Jbeta segments was used in the multiplex PCR. The immuneACCESS repertoire file appears here via TCRdb, limited to in-frame rearrangements. These files lack a portion of the clones; in checked studies, under half of the deficit traces to unresolved V genes, and the cause of the others is not known. For this sample the table gives about 89,000 clones, of which 74% were detected only once. 1.8% of the sample belongs to the ten largest clones. The sample was PBMCs. These receptors originate from a male donor in good health and CMV-seronegative.

The chain combines TRBV6-4 with TRBJ1-5; 7 nucleotides align to TRBD1. The CDR3 contains 13 residues. CDR1 is MRHNA and CDR2 is SNTAGT in the germline V gene. V trimming: 10 bases; J trimming: 3 bases; junction bases outside the gene matches: 6. CDR3 residues: CATSEGANQPQHF. CDR3 sequence (DNA): TGTGCCACCTCCGAGGGGGCCAATCAGCCCCAGCATTTT.

The chain carries TRBV6-5 and TRBJ1-1; D not resolved. V was pared by 2 bases and J by 4 bases, with 14 bases between. CDR3 length: 15 residues. From germline, CDR1 is MNHEY and CDR2 SVGAGI. The CDR3 here is CASSYPGGASTEAFF. DNA of the CDR3: TGTGCCAGCAGTTACCCGGGAGGAGCGAGCACTGAAGCTTTCTTT.

This clone was picked up one time. The V gene is TRBV5-1, the J gene TRBJ2-1, with 13 bases aligning to TRBD2. The length of the CDR3 is 16 residues. Per germline, CDR1 SGHRS and CDR2 YFSETQ. The V and J ends lost 1 base and 6 bases, in that order; junction bases with no gene match: 4. In nucleotides, the CDR3 is TGCGCCAGCAGCTTGAAACTAGCGGGAGGGCCCAATGAGCAGTTCTTC. Amino acids: CASSLKLAGGPNEQFF. Together with reference TRBV5-1 and TRBJ2-1, the CDR3 gives the full variable domain: KAGVTQTPRYLIKTRGQQVTLSCSPISGHRSVSWYQQTPGQGLQFLFEYFSETQRNKGNFPGRFSGRQFSNSRSEMNVSTLELGDSALYLCASSLKLAGGPNEQFFGPGTRLTVL.

The chain links TRBV19 to TRBJ1-5; 8 bases align to TRBD1. Germline V gives CDR1 LNHDA, CDR2 SQIVND (reference sequence). CDR3 length equals 17 residues. The V segment lost 3 bases and the J segment 0 bases; nucleotides outside the gene matches: 7. The CDR3 DNA is TGTGCCAGTAGTATGATACAGGGGGAGGTTAGCAATCAGCCCCAGCATTTT. It specifies CASSMIQGEVSNQPQHF.